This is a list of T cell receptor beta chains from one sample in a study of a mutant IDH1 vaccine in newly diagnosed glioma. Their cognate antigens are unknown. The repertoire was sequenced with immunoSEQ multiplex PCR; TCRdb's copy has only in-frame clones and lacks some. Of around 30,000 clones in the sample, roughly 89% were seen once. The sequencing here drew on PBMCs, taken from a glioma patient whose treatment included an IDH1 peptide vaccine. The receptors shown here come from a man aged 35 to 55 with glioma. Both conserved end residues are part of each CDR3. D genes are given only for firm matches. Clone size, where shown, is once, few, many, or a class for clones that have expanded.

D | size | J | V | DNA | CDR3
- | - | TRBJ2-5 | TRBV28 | TGTGCCAGCAGTTTACCCGGGAGTTTAGCAGAGACCCAGTACTTC | CASSLPGSLAETQYF
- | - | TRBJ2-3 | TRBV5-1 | TGCGCCAGCAGCTTGGGATACACAGATACGCAGTATTTT | CASSLGYTDTQYF
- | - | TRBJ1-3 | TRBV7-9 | TGTGCCAGCAGCAACCAGCAGGGCTTTGGAAACACCATATATTTT | CASSNQQGFGNTIYF
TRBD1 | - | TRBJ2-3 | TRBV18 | TGTGCCAGCTCACCGGAGACAGGGGGAGATACGCAGTATTTT | CASSPETGGDTQYF
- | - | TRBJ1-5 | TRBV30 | TGTGCCTGGGGGTCCAGCAATCAGCCCCAGCATTTT | CAWGSSNQPQHF
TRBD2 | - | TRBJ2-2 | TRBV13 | TGTGCCAGCAACCTAGCGGAAAACACCGGGGAGCTGTTTTTT | CASNLAENTGELFF
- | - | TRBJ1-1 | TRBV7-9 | TGTGCCAGCAGCTTTCAGATAAACACTGAAGCTTTCTTT | CASSFQINTEAFF
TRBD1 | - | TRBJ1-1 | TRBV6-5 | TGTGCCAGCAGTCGGCCGGGACAGGGGAACACTGAAGCTTTCTTT | CASSRPGQGNTEAFF
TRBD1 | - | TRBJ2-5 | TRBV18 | TGTGCCAGCTCACCGGGACAGGGAGGGATACAAGAGACCCAGTACTTC | CASSPGQGGIQETQYF
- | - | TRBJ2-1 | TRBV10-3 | TGTGCCATCAGTGAAGGGGGGGAGCAGTTCTTC | CAISEGGEQFF
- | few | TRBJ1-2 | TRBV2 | TGTGCCAGCAGTGCTCTTCAGGGTGACTATGGCTACACCTTC | CASSALQGDYGYTF
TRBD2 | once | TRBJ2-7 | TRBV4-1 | TGCGCCAGCAGCCAAGTCGCGGGAGGGCCCAGCGAGCAGTACTTC | CASSQVAGGPSEQYF
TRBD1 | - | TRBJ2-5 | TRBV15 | TGTGCCACCAGCAACTACTTTAGAGGGGGCGGGGAGACCCAGTACTTC | CATSNYFRGGGETQYF
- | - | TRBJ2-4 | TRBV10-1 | TGCGCCAGCAGTGAGTCGATGGACCACAGAAACATTCAGTACTTC | CASSESMDHRNIQYF
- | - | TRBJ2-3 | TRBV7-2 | TGTGCCAGCAGCTCAACAGGGTTGGGCACAGATACGCAGTATTTT | CASSSTGLGTDTQYF
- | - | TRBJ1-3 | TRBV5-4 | TGTGCCAGCAGCCCGGACATCTCTGGAAACACCATATATTTT | CASSPDISGNTIYF
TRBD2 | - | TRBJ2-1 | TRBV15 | TGTGCCACCAGCACCGACGGACTAGCGGGATTTAATGAGCAGTTCTTC | CATSTDGLAGFNEQFF
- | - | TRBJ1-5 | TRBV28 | TGTGCCACCTACGCGAGTAGCAATCAGCCCCAGCATTTT | CATYASSNQPQHF
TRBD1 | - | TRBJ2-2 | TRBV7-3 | TGTGCCAGCAGCTCCGACAGGGGGCAGACCGGGGAGCTGTTTTTT | CASSSDRGQTGELFF
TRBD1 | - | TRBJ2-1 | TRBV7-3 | TGTGCCAGCAGCCTCCGACAGGGGGCACGGGAGCAGTTCTTC | CASSLRQGAREQFF
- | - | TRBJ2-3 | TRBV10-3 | TGTGCCATCACAGCGGCTCCCGGTGTGGATACGCAGTATTTT | CAITAAPGVDTQYF
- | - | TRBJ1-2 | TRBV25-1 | TGTGCCAGCAGTGATCGAGGGGGAGGCTACACCTTC | CASSDRGGGYTF
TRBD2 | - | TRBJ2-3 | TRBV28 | TGTGCCAGCAGTTCGATAGCGGGAAACACAGATACGCAGTATTTT | CASSSIAGNTDTQYF
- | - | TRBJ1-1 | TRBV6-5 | TGTGCCAGCAGCACCGCGTCGAACACTGAAGCTTTCTTT | CASSTASNTEAFF
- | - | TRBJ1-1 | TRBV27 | TGTGCCAGCAGTTCCAAGGGCCCGGCGTGGGGCACTGAAGCTTTCTTT | CASSSKGPAWGTEAFF
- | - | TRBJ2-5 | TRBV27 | TGTGCCAGCAGTTTTGCACGGTACCAAGAGACCCAGTACTTC | CASSFARYQETQYF
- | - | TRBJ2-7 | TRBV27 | TGTGCCAGCAGTTCCCTCTCCTACGAGCAGTACTTC | CASSSLSYEQYF
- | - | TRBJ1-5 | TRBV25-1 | TGTGCCAGCAGTGGGACGGGGCAGGGACAGCCCCAGCATTTT | CASSGTGQGQPQHF
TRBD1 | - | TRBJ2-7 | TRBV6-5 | TGTGCCAGCAGTTACTCCCGGACAGGGGGCTACGAGCAGTACTTC | CASSYSRTGGYEQYF
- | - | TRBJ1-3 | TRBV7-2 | TGTGCCAGCAGCTTAGATAGCAGGGCAAGGGGAAACACCATATATTTT | CASSLDSRARGNTIYF
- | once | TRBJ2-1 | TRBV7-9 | TGTGCCAGCAGCCACCTATGGGATAGCTCCTACAATGAGCAGTTCTTC | CASSHLWDSSYNEQFF
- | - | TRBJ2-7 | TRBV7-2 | TGTACCAGCAGCTCCCCCGGTTCCTCCTACGAGCAGTACTTC | CTSSSPGSSYEQYF
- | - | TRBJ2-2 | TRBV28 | TGTGCCAGCAGTTCCCGGAACACCGGGGAGCTGTTTTTT | CASSSRNTGELFF
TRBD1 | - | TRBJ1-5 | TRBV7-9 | TGTGCCAGCAGCTTAGGACAGGGGCAGCCCCAGCATTTT | CASSLGQGQPQHF
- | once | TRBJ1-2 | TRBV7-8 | TGTGCCAGCAGCGTAGAAGACAGGCCTATTAGGAGCTACACCTTC | CASSVEDRPIRSYTF
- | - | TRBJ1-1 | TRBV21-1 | TGTGCCGGCAGTCCGGGGGACACTGAAGCTTTCTTT | CAGSPGDTEAFF
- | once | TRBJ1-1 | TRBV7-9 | TGTGCCAGCAGCTTAGTACGTCGAGAAGCTTTCTTT | CASSLVRREAFF
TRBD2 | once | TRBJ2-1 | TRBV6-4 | TGTGCCAGCAGTGACGGACTAGCGGGGGGCCTGCGCAATGAGCAGTTCTTC | CASSDGLAGGLRNEQFF
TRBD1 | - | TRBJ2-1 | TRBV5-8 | TGTGCCAGCAGCTGGCGACAGGGGACCTACAATGAGCAGTTCTTC | CASSWRQGTYNEQFF
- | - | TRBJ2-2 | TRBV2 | TGTGCCAGCAGTGAACACGGACGAAAGGCCGGGGAGCTGTTTTTT | CASSEHGRKAGELFF
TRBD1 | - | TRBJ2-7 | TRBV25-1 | TGTGCCAGCAGTGAAGGGAACAGGGGGACCTACGAGCAGTACTTC | CASSEGNRGTYEQYF
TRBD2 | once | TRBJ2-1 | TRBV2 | TGTGCCAGCAGTCTCGGGACTAGCGTTTCCAATGAGCAGTTCTTC | CASSLGTSVSNEQFF